The 14 T cell receptor beta chains reported below all come from one sample, sequenced in a study of blood T cell repertoires in COVID-19. The assay was immunoSEQ multiplex PCR, and TCRdb's table has in-frame clones only and misses some. The sample lists about 220,000 clones; 88% were seen once. Sequencing was done on a sample of PBMCs or T cells enriched from blood (not recorded which). The source is a woman under 40 who had recovered from COVID-19.

The chain has TRBV27 and TRBJ2-5; unclear D gene. The germline CDR1 and CDR2 sequences are MNHEY and SMNVEV (reference sequence). V lost 8 bases and J 5 bases, leaving 18 bases between the germline ends. The length of the CDR3 is 14 residues. The CDR3 region has the DNA TGTGCCAGCCGCATAACGAATTCCGGGGAGACCCAGTACTTC. It translates to CASRITNSGETQYF.

The chain uses TRBV4-3 and TRBJ2-3; possible D gene TRBD2, 5 bases. The CDR3 runs 14 residues. CDR1 is LGHNA, CDR2 YSLEER, per germline. Trimming shortened V by 0 bases and J by 5 bases, and 9 bases separated the two germline ends. CDR3 protein: CASSQEVAKDTQYF. Written as DNA, the CDR3 is TGCGCCAGCAGCCAAGAGGTAGCGAAAGATACGCAGTATTTT.

This chain uses TRBV19 with TRBJ1-6; possible D gene TRBD1, 5 bases. Deletions cut 6 bases from V and 7 bases from J, with 13 bases between. Germline CDR1 reads LNHDA; CDR2 reads SQIVND (reference sequence). CDR3 length equals 14 residues. The CDR3 DNA reads as TGTGCCAGTAGGATCGGGACTGCGAATTCACCCCTCCACTTT. It specifies CASRIGTANSPLHF.

The V gene is TRBV5-1, the J gene TRBJ1-1; 7 nucleotides line up with TRBD1. The V and J ends lost 4 bases and 1 base, in that order; junction bases with no gene match: 4. Germline CDR1 and CDR2: SGHRS and YFSETQ. The CDR3 loop spans 14 amino acids. CDR3: CASSQYRGNTEAFF. In nucleotides, the CDR3 is TGCGCCAGCAGCCAATACAGGGGGAACACTGAAGCTTTCTTT.

The J gene is TRBJ1-6, the V gene TRBV5-4, with D perhaps TRBD1 (6 bases). The germline V gene has CDR1 SGHNT and CDR2 YYREEE (reference sequence). The V end lost 0 bases, the J end lost 15 bases, and 19 bases lay between the germline ends. The CDR3 is 15 amino acids. CDR3 protein: CASSLGPGAAVYLHF. CDR3 bases: TGTGCCAGCAGCTTGGGTCCAGGGGCCGCTGTCTACCTCCACTTT.

The rearrangement links TRBV11-2 to TRBJ1-1, with D possibly being TRBD1 (6 bases). Per the germline V gene, CDR1 is SGHAT and CDR2 is FQNNGV. The CDR3 runs 14 residues. V was pared by 5 bases and J by 1 base, with 11 bases between. For the CDR3, the DNA is TGTGCCAGCAGCAACCCGGGACAGAACACTGAAGCTTTCTTT. This encodes CASSNPGQNTEAFF.

The rearrangement links TRBV9 to TRBJ2-5; 8 bases match TRBD1. CDR1 is SGDLS, CDR2 YYNGEE, per germline. The CDR3 runs to 16 residues. V dropped 0 bases and J dropped 1; count of bases not matched to a gene: 5. CDR3 nucleotides: TGTGCCAGCAGCGTAGGACAGGGGAATCTCCAAGAGACCCAGTACTTC. This gives the protein CASSVGQGNLQETQYF.

This clone was observed a handful of times. The chain carries TRBV5-1 and TRBJ2-7, with TRBD1 matching 7 bases. CDR3 length equals 14 residues. Germline loops: CDR1 SGHRS, CDR2 YFSETQ. J was trimmed by 4 bases and V by 0 bases; bases with no gene match: 4. In nucleotides, the CDR3 is TGCGCCAGCAGCTTGGTTCAGGGGGAGTACGAGCAGTACTTC. The encoded protein is CASSLVQGEYEQYF.

V gene TRBV5-1 combines with J gene TRBJ2-1; 11 bases agree with TRBD1. The CDR3 totals 15 residues. The ends lost 3 bases at V and 6 bases at J; junction bases unmatched: 5. Germline V gene lookup returns CDR1 SGHRS and CDR2 YFSETQ. CDR3 region: CASSWEDRGRNEQFF. For the CDR3, the DNA is TGCGCCAGCAGCTGGGAGGACAGGGGGCGCAATGAGCAGTTCTTC.

The V call is TRBV12-5, the J call TRBJ1-1; D gene unclear. Trimming cost V 3 bases and J 0 bases, with 5 bases left between them. The germline V gene encodes CDR1 LGHNT and CDR2 FRNRAP. This CDR3 spans 13 amino acids. CDR3: CASGFEVNTEAFF. The CDR3 DNA is TGTGCTAGTGGTTTCGAGGTGAACACTGAAGCTTTCTTT.

The V gene is TRBV7-5, the J gene TRBJ1-2; TRBD1 is the table's D call and was not checked against the DNA. TRBV7-5 is given as a pseudogene. This CDR3 is built from 21 residues. In nucleotides, the CDR3 is TGTGTCAGAAGCCCTAAGGACCACGCGCCGGGACAGGGGGCGTCTAACTATGGCTACACCTTC. Its protein product is CVRSPKDHAPGQGASNYGYTF.

In its sample, this clone was seen once. CDR3 bases: TGTGCCAGCAGCTTAAGGAGGACAGGGGAAGGTTCACCCCTCCACTTT. This encodes CASSLRRTGEGSPLHF. The chain combines TRBV7-3 with TRBJ1-6; 9 bases line up with TRBD1. V was clipped by 1 base and J by 9 bases; unmatched bases: 7. The CDR3 totals 16 residues. Per the germline V gene, CDR1 is SGHTA and CDR2 is FQGTGA. Using reference TRBV7-3 and TRBJ1-6 for the parts outside the CDR3, the full variable domain is GAGVSQTPSNKVTEKGKYVELRCDPISGHTALYWYRQSLGQGPEFLIYFQGTGAADDSGLPNDRFFAVRPEGSVSTLKIQRTERGDSAVYLCASSLRRTGEGSPLHFGNGTRLTVT.

V and J are TRBV10-3 and TRBJ2-2; 13 positions agree with TRBD2. Germline-derived CDR1 and CDR2 are ENHRY and SYGVKD. This CDR3 is 20 amino acids long. V shed 1 base, J shed 0 bases, and the junction held 8 bases outside the gene matches. CDR3 in amino acids: CAISELTSGGSFANTGELFF. The CDR3 region has the DNA TGTGCCATCAGTGAGTTGACTAGCGGGGGGTCGTTCGCGAACACCGGGGAGCTGTTTTTT.

The chain links TRBV5-8 to TRBJ2-5, with TRBD1 matching over 7 bases. Unmatched junction bases numbered 11, after V lost 4 bases and J lost 8 bases. Germline CDR1 SGHTS, CDR2 YDEGEE. The CDR3 length is 14 residues. This chain's CDR3 is CASSRATGLGTQYF. The CDR3 DNA is TGTGCCAGCAGCCGAGCGACAGGGTTAGGCACCCAGTACTTC.